This TCR beta chain was profiled in a study of blood T cell repertoires in COVID-19. For the study at large: Material from acute and convalescent COVID-19 was sourced from the United States, Italy and Spain. In each case, the material was cDNA or gDNA derived from T cells, B-cell-depleted T cells, or PBMCs.

Seattle researchers signed up patients amid active infection and tracked them longitudinally. Trimming removed 1 base from V and 5 bases from J; junction bases left unmatched: 15. The CDR3 length is 18 residues. Germline V lookup: CDR1 SGHVS, CDR2 FQNEAQ. This table comes from immunoSEQ multiplex PCR, and its TCRdb copy is limited to in-frame clones, with some not included. The data hold fewer than 600,000 clones, with nearly 90% observed a single time. The sequenced sample was peripheral blood. The genes are TRBV7-8 and TRBJ2-3; 7 bases are a match to TRBD2. This TCR came from a man younger than 30 with COVID-19, enrolled during active disease. The CDR3 sequence: CASSLEISSGAWGDTQYF. The CDR3 DNA follows: TGTGCCAGCAGCTTAGAGATATCTAGCGGTGCATGGGGAGATACGCAGTATTTT.